These T cell receptor beta chains were read from a single sample in a study of blood T cell repertoires in COVID-19. Assay used: immunoSEQ multiplex PCR; TCRdb lists only in-frame clones, some missing. The repertoire holds about 220,000 clones, with roughly 90% as singletons. The sequenced sample consisted of PBMCs or T cells enriched from blood (not recorded which). These receptors all stem from a woman aged 40 to 55 with acute COVID-19. CDR3s include the opening cysteine and the closing phenylalanine or tryptophan. Fields, in order: V gene, clone size, J gene, D gene, CDR3 DNA, CDR3 protein. D genes are given only for firm matches. For some rows the clone size is stated as once, few or many, or as a class when expanded; others skip it.

v_call: TRBV9
clone_size: -
j_call: TRBJ1-5
d_call: TRBD1
cdr3_nt: TGTGCCAGCAGCGTACACGACAGGGGCGATCAGCCCCAGCATTTT
cdr3_aa: CASSVHDRGDQPQHF

v_call: TRBV7-9
clone_size: once
j_call: TRBJ2-3
d_call: TRBD2
cdr3_nt: TGTGCCAGCAGCTCCCGCCCGGGGACTAGCGGGTGGCATACGCAGTATTTT
cdr3_aa: CASSSRPGTSGWHTQYF

v_call: TRBV9
clone_size: -
j_call: TRBJ1-1
d_call: TRBD1
cdr3_nt: TGTGCCAGCAGCGGGACAGGGGGAGACACTGAAGCTTTCTTT
cdr3_aa: CASSGTGGDTEAFF

v_call: TRBV7-9
clone_size: -
j_call: TRBJ2-1
d_call: TRBD2
cdr3_nt: TGTGCCAGCAGCACAACTAGCGGCGACTACAATGAGCAGTTCTTC
cdr3_aa: CASSTTSGDYNEQFF

v_call: TRBV7-9
clone_size: -
j_call: TRBJ2-4
d_call: -
cdr3_nt: TGTGCCAGCAGCTCAGTCCCGGGACAAGGCAAAAACATTCAGTACTTC
cdr3_aa: CASSSVPGQGKNIQYF

v_call: TRBV30
clone_size: -
j_call: TRBJ1-2
d_call: -
cdr3_nt: TGTGCCTGGAGTGATGACAGGGGCTACACCTTC
cdr3_aa: CAWSDDRGYTF

v_call: TRBV7-2
clone_size: -
j_call: TRBJ1-2
d_call: TRBD1
cdr3_nt: TGTGCCAGCAGCTTAACAGGGGGTACACTCGGAAGTGGCTACACCTTC
cdr3_aa: CASSLTGGTLGSGYTF

v_call: TRBV7-3
clone_size: -
j_call: TRBJ2-1
d_call: TRBD1
cdr3_nt: TGTGCCAGCAGCTTCGGGGACAGGAATGAGCAGTTCTTC
cdr3_aa: CASSFGDRNEQFF

v_call: TRBV9
clone_size: once
j_call: TRBJ1-1
d_call: -
cdr3_nt: TGTGCCAGCAGCGCGGGGGGTGGCAACACTGAAGCTTTCTTT
cdr3_aa: CASSAGGGNTEAFF

v_call: TRBV19
clone_size: -
j_call: TRBJ2-3
d_call: TRBD2
cdr3_nt: TGTGCCAGTAGTGGCCCGGGACTAGTCGGCACAGATACGCAGTATTTT
cdr3_aa: CASSGPGLVGTDTQYF

v_call: TRBV2
clone_size: -
j_call: TRBJ2-3
d_call: -
cdr3_nt: TGTGCCAGCAGCAGACCGCAGGGGATCGATACGCAGTATTTT
cdr3_aa: CASSRPQGIDTQYF

v_call: TRBV2
clone_size: -
j_call: TRBJ1-1
d_call: -
cdr3_nt: TGTGCCAGCCCTAAGGGGGACCATGAAAAAACGGCTTTCTTT
cdr3_aa: CASPKGDHEKTAFF

v_call: TRBV4-3
clone_size: -
j_call: TRBJ2-7
d_call: TRBD1
cdr3_nt: TGCGCCAGCAGCCAGGCTAGGACAGGGGAGGTCGTGCAGTACTTC
cdr3_aa: CASSQARTGEVVQYF

v_call: TRBV18
clone_size: -
j_call: TRBJ1-5
d_call: TRBD1
cdr3_nt: TGTGCCAGCTCACCACCGGACAGGGTGGGCAATCAGCCCCAGCATTTT
cdr3_aa: CASSPPDRVGNQPQHF

v_call: TRBV19
clone_size: few
j_call: TRBJ1-1
d_call: -
cdr3_nt: TGTGCCAGTAGTATTGCGGCGCCAGCGAACACTGAAGCTTTCTTT
cdr3_aa: CASSIAAPANTEAFF

v_call: TRBV19
clone_size: -
j_call: TRBJ1-5
d_call: -
cdr3_nt: TGTGCCAGTAGTAGCGGGGTACTTGAGTATAGCAATCAGCCCCAGCATTTT
cdr3_aa: CASSSGVLEYSNQPQHF

v_call: TRBV7-2
clone_size: -
j_call: TRBJ2-5
d_call: TRBD1
cdr3_nt: TGTGCCAGCAGTAGGGACAGCAGGGAGACCCAGTACTTC
cdr3_aa: CASSRDSRETQYF

v_call: TRBV6-2/TRBV6-3
clone_size: -
j_call: TRBJ2-7
d_call: TRBD2
cdr3_nt: TGTGCCAGCAGTTTTCCCTTGAGCGGGGACTACGAGCAGTACTTC
cdr3_aa: CASSFPLSGDYEQYF

v_call: TRBV2
clone_size: -
j_call: TRBJ1-1
d_call: -
cdr3_nt: TGTGCCAGCAGCCGAATAAACATTGAAGCTTTCTTT
cdr3_aa: CASSRINIEAFF

v_call: TRBV9
clone_size: once
j_call: TRBJ1-5
d_call: -
cdr3_nt: TGTGCCAGCAGCGTAGAACCAGGGGTTAATCAGCCCCAGCATTTT
cdr3_aa: CASSVEPGVNQPQHF

v_call: TRBV3-1/TRBV3-2
clone_size: -
j_call: TRBJ2-7
d_call: -
cdr3_nt: TGTGCCAGCAGTCTATTACAGTACGAGCAGTACTTC
cdr3_aa: CASSLLQYEQYF

v_call: TRBV27
clone_size: few
j_call: TRBJ1-1
d_call: TRBD1
cdr3_nt: TGTGCCAGCAGCCCGAGCGGGACAGGGGTCTTCATGAACACTGAAGCTTTCTTT
cdr3_aa: CASSPSGTGVFMNTEAFF